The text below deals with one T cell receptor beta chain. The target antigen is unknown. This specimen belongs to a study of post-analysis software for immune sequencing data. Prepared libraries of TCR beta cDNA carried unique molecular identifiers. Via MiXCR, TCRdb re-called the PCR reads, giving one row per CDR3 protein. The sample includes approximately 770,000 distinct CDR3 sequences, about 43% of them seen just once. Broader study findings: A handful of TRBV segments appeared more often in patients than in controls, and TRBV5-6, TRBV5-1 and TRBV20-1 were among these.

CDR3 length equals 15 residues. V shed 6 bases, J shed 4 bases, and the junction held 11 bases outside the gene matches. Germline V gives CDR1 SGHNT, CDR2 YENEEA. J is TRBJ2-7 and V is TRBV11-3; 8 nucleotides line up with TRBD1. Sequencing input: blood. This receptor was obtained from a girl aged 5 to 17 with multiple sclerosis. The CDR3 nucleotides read TGTGCCAGCAGTCTACTCGGACAGGGAAATTACGAGCAGTACTTC. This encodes CASSLLGQGNYEQYF.